The clone carrying this TCR beta chain appeared a few times. Its antigen remains unidentified. This sample was taken from a study of cytomegalovirus exposure and HLA in healthy donors. Regarding the study as a whole: There were some public TCRs occurring in many donors, but most TCR sequences were rare. The study designated 164 TCR beta chains cytomegalovirus-associated. In vitro testing confirmed a few CMV-associated chains as specific for CMV antigens.

Generated by immunoSEQ multiplex PCR, the TCRdb table keeps only in-frame clones and is missing some. The top ten clones hold about 4% of a sample with 100,000 or so clones, roughly 87% of them seen once. Germline-derived CDR1 and CDR2 are KGHSH and LQKENI. This CDR3 contains 15 residues. Deletions cut 6 bases from V and 9 bases from J, with 21 bases between. The sequencing input was PBMCs. The source of this sequence is a woman aged 25 to 45 in good health and CMV-seronegative. The chain employs TRBV18 and TRBJ1-5; D uncertain. CDR3 DNA sequence: TGTGCCAGCTCCCCTACCGCGAGGGTGCTCCGGCCCCAGCATTTT. It codes for CASSPTARVLRPQHF.